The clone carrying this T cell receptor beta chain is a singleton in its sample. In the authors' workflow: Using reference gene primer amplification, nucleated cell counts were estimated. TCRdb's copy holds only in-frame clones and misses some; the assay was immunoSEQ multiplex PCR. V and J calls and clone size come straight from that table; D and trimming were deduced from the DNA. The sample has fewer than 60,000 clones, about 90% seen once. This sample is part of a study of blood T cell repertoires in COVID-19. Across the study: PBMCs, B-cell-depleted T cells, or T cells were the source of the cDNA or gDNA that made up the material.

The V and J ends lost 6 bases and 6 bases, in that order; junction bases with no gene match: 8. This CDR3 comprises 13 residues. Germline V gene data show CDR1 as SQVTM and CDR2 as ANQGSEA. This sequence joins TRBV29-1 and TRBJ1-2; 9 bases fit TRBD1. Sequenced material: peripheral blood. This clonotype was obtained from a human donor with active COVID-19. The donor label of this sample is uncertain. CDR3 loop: CSVEQGAQDGYTF. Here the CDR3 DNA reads TGCAGCGTGGAACAGGGGGCGCAAGATGGCTACACCTTC.